The TCR beta chain described here comes from a study of naive and memory T cell subsets. Findings of the study overall: Over 95% of naive TCR sequences appeared only once after error correction, unlike memory subsets. Gini index rose across naive, CM, EM and EMRA in CD4 and CD8.

The V gene end was trimmed by 6 bases and the J gene end by 3 bases; junction bases not matched to a gene: 3. The CDR3 spans 14 residues. Germline assignment: CDR1 SQVTM and CDR2 ANQGSEA. Both TRBC1 and TRBC2 were covered by a beta constant-region primer of two equimolar oligonucleotides. Nested alpha and beta constant-region primers with the SP2 primer drove four PCR rounds on ligated cDNA. Via MiXCR, TCRdb re-called the UMI-ligation and nested PCR reads, giving one row per CDR3 protein. The sample lists about 120,000 distinct CDR3 sequences; around a third were seen once. Many counts were recorded for this clonotype. What it binds is not known. CD4+ T cell IFNgamma after overnight CMV lysate exposure gave donor CMV status. Four subsets defined by CD45RA and CD27 were sorted after CD3, CD4, CD8 and live/dead staining.

The receptor's source is a human donor in good health. J is TRBJ1-5 and V is TRBV29-1; 12 nucleotides line up with TRBD1. Material for sequencing was central memory CD4+ T cells from blood. CDR3 sequence: CSVWDRGLNQPQHF. CDR3 coding DNA: TGCAGCGTGTGGGACAGGGGGCTCAATCAGCCCCAGCATTTT.